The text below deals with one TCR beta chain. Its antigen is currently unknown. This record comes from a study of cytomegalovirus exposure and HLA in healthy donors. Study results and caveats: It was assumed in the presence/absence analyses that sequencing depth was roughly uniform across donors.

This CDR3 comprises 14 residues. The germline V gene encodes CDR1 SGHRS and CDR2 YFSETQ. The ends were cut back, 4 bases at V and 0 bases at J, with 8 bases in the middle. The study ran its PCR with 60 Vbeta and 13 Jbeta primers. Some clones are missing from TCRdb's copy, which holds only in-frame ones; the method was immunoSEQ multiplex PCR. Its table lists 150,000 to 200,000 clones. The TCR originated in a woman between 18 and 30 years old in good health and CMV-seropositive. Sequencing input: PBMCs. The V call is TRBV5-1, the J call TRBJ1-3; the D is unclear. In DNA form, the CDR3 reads TGCGCCAGCAGCGTGACGGGCTCTGGAAACACCATATATTTT. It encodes CASSVTGSGNTIYF.